This TCR beta chain was profiled in a study of shared clonotypes between healthy human individuals. TCRdb keeps only in-frame clones here, not all; method: immunoSEQ multiplex PCR. The data show some 2 million clones, roughly 95% seen once. This CDR3 is built from 15 residues. J was trimmed by 3 bases and V by 2 bases; bases with no gene match: 5. CDR1 and CDR2 from the germline V gene are SEHNR and FQNEAQ (reference sequence). Cells designated naive CD8 were CD45RO-negative and were positively selected for CCR7, with terminally differentiated effector memory CD45RA+ cells excluded. The TCR comes from a man younger than 30 in good health. The V gene is TRBV7-9, the J gene TRBJ2-7; 9 positions match TRBD2. The sample consisted of naive CD8+ T cells sorted from blood. CDR3 region: CASSLQGGRDYEQYF. CDR3 DNA sequence: TGTGCCAGCAGCTTACAGGGCGGGAGGGACTACGAGCAGTACTTC.